The 21 T cell receptor beta chains given below trace back to one sample, sequenced in a study of blood T cell repertoires in COVID-19. Libraries were prepared by immunoSEQ multiplex PCR; TCRdb keeps only in-frame clonotypes and omits some of them. The table lists around 450,000 clones, 87% of them singletons. The specimen sequenced was PBMCs or T cells enriched from blood (not recorded which). Receptors were obtained from a woman in her late teens or twenties with acute COVID-19.

V gene TRBV7-9 combines with J gene TRBJ1-6; D unclear. V was cut by 1 base and J by 5 bases, with 12 bases left in between. The CDR3 has 16 residues. Germline V gene sequence: CDR1 SEHNR, CDR2 FQNEAQ (reference sequence). The CDR3, as DNA: TGTGCCAGCAGCTTAGTAGGAGGCGGAGATAATTCACCCCTCCACTTT. Encoded protein: CASSLVGGGDNSPLHF. The full variable domain, in which reference TRBV7-9 and TRBJ1-6 provide the parts outside the CDR3, is DTGVSQNPRHKITKRGQNVTFRCDPISEHNRLYWYRQTLGQGPEFLTYFQNEAQLEKSRLLSDRFSAERPKGSFSTLEIQRTEQGDSAMYLCASSLVGGGDNSPLHFGNGTRLTVT.

The chain couples TRBV27 to TRBJ1-5; possibly TRBD1 for D (6 bases). This CDR3 spans 15 amino acids. Germline V lookup: CDR1 MNHEY, CDR2 SMNVEV (reference sequence). The germline V and J ends were trimmed by 5 bases and 0 bases, with 11 bases remaining between them. CDR3 DNA: TGTGCCAGCAGTGTGGGGACACTTAGCAATCAGCCCCAGCATTTT. Protein: CASSVGTLSNQPQHF.

The chain has TRBV6-5 and TRBJ2-1, with D perhaps matching TRBD2 (5 bases). The ends were cut back, 7 bases at V and 8 bases at J, with 18 bases in the middle. CDR3 length: 14 amino acids. The germline CDR1 and CDR2 sequences are MNHEY and SVGAGI. This chain's CDR3 is CASKPGLLGDEQFF. The CDR3 DNA follows: TGTGCCAGCAAACCTGGACTTCTAGGCGATGAGCAGTTCTTC.

V is TRBV5-1 and J is TRBJ2-3, with 13 bases matching TRBD2. This CDR3 spans 17 amino acids. Germline V gene sequence: CDR1 SGHRS, CDR2 YFSETQ. V lost 3 bases and J lost 1; bases outside the gene matches: 5. For the CDR3, the DNA is TGCGCCAGCAGCTCAGGACTAGCGGGGGCGGGCACAGATACGCAGTATTTT. It yields the protein CASSSGLAGAGTDTQYF.

A few counts support this clone. The chain employs TRBV5-6 and TRBJ1-6, with TRBD1 matching over 9 bases. V lost 3 bases, J lost 11 bases, and 9 bases stayed unmatched. CDR3 length: 15 residues. In germline, CDR1 is SGHDT, CDR2 YYEEEE. CDR3 amino acids: CASSWGTGKIAPLHF. The CDR3 nucleotides are TGTGCCAGCAGCTGGGGGACAGGGAAGATTGCACCCCTCCACTTT.

This sequence joins TRBV12-5 and TRBJ1-3; 7 nucleotides agree with TRBD1. Trimming at V came to 0 bases and at J to 0 bases, leaving 2 bases not matched to a gene. Germline loops: CDR1 LGHNT, CDR2 FRNRAP. There are 16 residues in the CDR3. The chain's CDR3 is CASGLVTGSSGNTIYF. CDR3 in DNA: TGTGCTAGTGGTTTGGTGACAGGGTCCTCTGGAAACACCATATATTTT.

The chain is built from TRBV4-3 and TRBJ2-7; D is ambiguous. Trimming shortened V by 0 bases and J by 3 bases, and 9 bases separated the two germline ends. In germline, CDR1 is LGHNA, CDR2 YSLEER. This CDR3 contains 14 residues. For the CDR3, the DNA is TGCGCCAGCAGCCAAGATCTAGTAGTCTACGAGCAGTACTTC. Amino acids: CASSQDLVVYEQYF.

The rearrangement joins TRBV27 to TRBJ2-1; 9 nucleotides match TRBD2. The germline V gene encodes CDR1 MNHEY and CDR2 SMNVEV (reference sequence). The CDR3 is 15 amino acids. The V gene end was trimmed by 2 bases and the J gene end by 5 bases; junction bases not matched to a gene: 4. CDR3 protein: CASSLVAGVNNEQFF. CDR3 DNA sequence: TGTGCCAGCAGTTTAGTAGCGGGGGTAAACAATGAGCAGTTCTTC.

This sequence joins TRBV6-5 and TRBJ1-3; D is undetermined. The CDR3 contains 14 residues. Trimming cost V 4 bases and J 0 bases, with 7 bases left between them. Germline V gene data show CDR1 as MNHEY and CDR2 as SVGAGI. The DNA of the CDR3 is TGTGCCAGCAGTTCCCCATTCTCTGGAAACACCATATATTTT. This gives the protein CASSSPFSGNTIYF.

V usage is TRBV9 and J usage is TRBJ1-1; no clear D. The V gene lost 2 bases and the J gene lost 8 bases, with 10 bases spanning the gap. Per the germline V gene, CDR1 is SGDLS and CDR2 is YYNGEE. The CDR3 has 12 amino acids. The DNA for the CDR3 is TGTGCCAGCAGCGTCACGGGTCGCGAAGCTTTCTTT. Translated: CASSVTGREAFF.

This chain connects TRBV18 to TRBJ1-1; a possible D gene is TRBD1 (5 bases). The CDR3 length is 13 residues. Trimming took off 4 bases at V and 3 bases at J, with 9 bases between the two ends. CDR1 is KGHSH, CDR2 LQKENI, per germline. The CDR3 DNA reads as TGTGCCAGCTCACTGGGGGGGGACACTGAAGCTTTCTTT. It is translated as CASSLGGDTEAFF.

The chain carries TRBV5-5 and TRBJ1-6; D possibly corresponds to TRBD1 (5 bases). CDR3 size: 14 residues. Germline V gene sequence: CDR1 SGHKS, CDR2 YYEKEE (reference sequence). Trimming removed 0 bases from V and 7 bases from J, with 8 bases in between. In DNA form, the CDR3 reads TGTGCCAGCAGCTTGGCACAGGAGAATTCACCCCTCCACTTT. Its translation: CASSLAQENSPLHF.

This rearrangement joins TRBV9 to TRBJ1-1, with D perhaps matching TRBD1 (6 bases). The CDR3 runs 13 residues. Deletions cut 4 bases from V and 11 bases from J, with 18 bases between. The V gene's germline CDR1 is SGDLS and CDR2 YYNGEE. The CDR3: CASSPTDRTLAFF. CDR3 coding DNA: TGTGCCAGCAGCCCAACAGACAGGACGTTGGCTTTCTTT. The entire variable domain, with the rest obtained from reference TRBV9 and TRBJ1-1, is as follows: DSGVTQTPKHLITATGQRVTLRCSPRSGDLSVYWYQQSLDQGLQFLIQYYNGEERAKGNILERFSAQQFPDLHSELNLSSLELGDSALYFCASSPTDRTLAFFGQGTRLTVV.

V usage is TRBV7-2 and J usage is TRBJ2-5, with 7 bases lining up with TRBD2. CDR1 SGHTA and CDR2 FQGNSA come from the germline V gene. The trim removed 2 bases at V and 5 bases at J, leaving 8 bases unmatched. The length of the CDR3 is 15 residues. The CDR3 loop reads CASSLLAGVGETQYF. Written as DNA, the CDR3 is TGTGCCAGCAGCTTACTCGCGGGAGTTGGGGAGACCCAGTACTTC.

The chain employs TRBV19 and TRBJ1-5; tentatively, D is TRBD1 (6 bases). Germline loops: CDR1 LNHDA, CDR2 SQIVND (reference sequence). CDR3 length: 16 residues. The V gene lost 3 bases and the J gene lost 1 base, with 13 bases spanning the gap. CDR3 amino acids: CASSIPDRRSNQPQHF. The CDR3 bases are TGTGCCAGTAGTATCCCCGACAGGAGAAGCAATCAGCCCCAGCATTTT.

The J gene is TRBJ2-3, the V gene TRBV28; D is possibly TRBD2 (6 bases). This CDR3 has 16 residues. V was cut by 6 bases and J by 1 base, with 17 bases left in between. The germline V gene encodes CDR1 MDHEN and CDR2 SYDVKM. The CDR3: CASSLPQGGGTDTQYF. In DNA form, the CDR3 reads TGTGCCAGCAGCTTGCCCCAGGGAGGTGGCACAGATACGCAGTATTTT.

The chain's CDR3 is CASSRTDNYGYTF. The CDR3 DNA follows: TGTGCCAGCAGCCGGACAGATAACTATGGCTACACCTTC. The chain is built from TRBV3-1 (or the pseudogene TRBV3-2) and TRBJ1-2; D might be TRBD1 (6 bases). The CDR3 is made up of 13 amino acids. Trimming left V 4 bases short and J 1 base short, with 7 bases between. Germline V gene lookup returns CDR1 LGHDT and CDR2 YNNKEL (reference sequence).

The chain carries TRBV10-3 and TRBJ1-2; 7 bases map to TRBD1. Germline V CDR1 and CDR2: ENHRY, SYGVKD. The CDR3 totals 12 residues. V shed 3 bases and J 7 bases; nucleotides not matched to a gene: 2. Here the CDR3 DNA reads TGTGCCATCAGTGAACAGGGGTCTGGCTACACCTTC. Protein product: CAISEQGSGYTF.

The gene calls are TRBV12-5 and TRBJ1-6, with 8 bases matching TRBD1. The CDR3 loop spans 15 amino acids. Per the germline V gene, CDR1 is LGHNT and CDR2 is FRNRAP. Trimming took 6 bases from V and 9 from J; bases not matched to a gene: 10. CDR3: CASGTGQGQGSPLHF. Here the CDR3 DNA reads TGTGCTAGTGGAACAGGACAGGGTCAGGGTTCACCCCTCCACTTT.

This clone was detected only once. The chain uses TRBV7-6 and TRBJ2-5; TRBD2 matches 11 bases. This CDR3 comprises 15 residues. Germline values: CDR1 SGHVS, CDR2 FNYEAQ. The junction had 1 base not matched to a gene; V was cut back by 1 base and J by 3 bases. CDR3 region: CASSLEGLAEETQYF. In DNA form, the CDR3 reads TGTGCCAGCAGCTTAGAGGGACTAGCGGAAGAGACCCAGTACTTC.

The chain is built from TRBV7-8 and TRBJ2-2, with D tentatively TRBD1 (6 bases). Trimming left V 5 bases short and J 10 bases short, with 20 bases between. The CDR3 has 15 amino acids. Germline CDR1 and CDR2: SGHVS and FQNEAQ. CDR3 in DNA: TGTGCCAGCAGCCCGTGGACAGCCGTGGGTGTGGAGCTGTTTTTT. The encoded protein is CASSPWTAVGVELFF.